The following is a TCR beta chain sequence with its context. The data were obtained in a study of monozygotic twins with inflammatory bowel disease. After skipping T cell sorting, the authors isolated total RNA from whole blood. Germline lookup yields CDR1 SGHRS and CDR2 YFSETQ. The CDR3 is made up of 14 amino acids. TCRdb reprocessed the 5' RACE reads, with one entry per CDR3 protein and no DNA. The repertoire shows approximately 120,000 distinct CDR3 sequences; the top ten hold around 12%. The material sequenced was blood. The gene calls are TRBV5-1 and TRBJ1-4. The sequence was collected from a human donor with ulcerative colitis or Crohn's disease, or a healthy co-twin of an affected twin (not recorded which). CDR3 region: CASSLRQGEEKLFF.